This section outlines one T cell receptor (beta chain) sequence together with its context. Libraries were prepared by immunoSEQ multiplex PCR; TCRdb keeps only in-frame clonotypes and omits some of them. The data hold around 31,000 clones, with approximately 90% observed a single time. These data belong to a study of PD-1 and CTLA-4 blockade in melanoma. Germline CDR1 reads SQVTM; CDR2 reads ANQGSEA. The length of the CDR3 is 14 residues. V lost 7 bases to trimming and J lost 0 bases; unmatched junction nucleotides: 6. The V gene is TRBV29-1, the J gene TRBJ1-1; 9 bases match TRBD1. The sample in question was CD8+ T cells from peripheral blood, obtained from a patient given anti-PD-1 treatment. The TCR sequence derives from a human donor with melanoma. The CDR3 sequence is CSGRTGDLNTEAFF. CDR3 DNA: TGCAGCGGCCGGACAGGGGATCTGAACACTGAAGCTTTCTTT.